Following are 7 T cell receptor beta chains from one sample sequenced in a study of blood T cell repertoires in COVID-19. Clones were read by immunoSEQ multiplex PCR, and TCRdb kept only the in-frame ones, dropping some. The table records fewer than 70,000 clones, over 60% of them present only once. Sample: peripheral blood. The receptors stem from a young man with COVID-19, enrolled during active disease.

This rearrangement joins TRBV27 to TRBJ1-1; 7 bases align to TRBD1. Germline V gene data show CDR1 as MNHEY and CDR2 as SMNVEV (reference sequence). The CDR3 totals 14 residues. The V and J ends lost 7 bases and 4 bases, in that order; junction bases with no gene match: 9. In nucleotides, the CDR3 is TGTGCCAGCACACCACAGGGGAGGTTCACTGAAGCTTTCTTT. It is translated as CASTPQGRFTEAFF.

The chain uses TRBV11-3 and TRBJ2-3, with 11 bases matching TRBD2. V dropped 5 bases and J dropped 6; count of bases not matched to a gene: 7. Per the germline V gene, CDR1 is SGHNT and CDR2 is YENEEA. This CDR3 has 15 residues. CDR3 DNA: TGTGCCAGCAGCCCCGATAGCGGGGGGGCGGATACGCAGTATTTT. Amino acid sequence: CASSPDSGGADTQYF.

The chain uses TRBV5-1 and TRBJ2-7; D is undetermined. The germline V gene has CDR1 SGHRS and CDR2 YFSETQ. V lost 0 bases and J 7 bases, leaving 14 bases between the germline ends. CDR3 length: 14 amino acids. The DNA of the CDR3 is TGCGCCAGCAGCTTGGGAGGCGGCGCCCCTGAGCAGTACTTC. Protein: CASSLGGGAPEQYF.

This clone was counted a few times. The chain links TRBV6-6 to TRBJ1-2; 10 nucleotides align to TRBD1. The ends lost 7 bases at V and 4 bases at J; junction bases unmatched: 9. This CDR3 has 15 residues. Looked up from germline, CDR1 is MNHNY and CDR2 is SVGAGI (reference sequence). The chain's CDR3 is CASNFGQGGGYGYTF. The CDR3 nucleotides read TGTGCCAGCAATTTCGGACAGGGGGGTGGCTATGGCTACACCTTC.

This sequence joins TRBV27 and TRBJ2-3, with 10 bases aligning to TRBD1. Trimming cost V 3 bases and J 2 bases; bases outside gene matches: 2. Germline V lookup: CDR1 MNHEY, CDR2 SMNVEV (reference sequence). The CDR3 sequence is 15 residues long. CDR3 protein: CASSFGTGDTDTQYF. The CDR3 nucleotides read TGTGCCAGCAGTTTTGGGACAGGGGACACAGATACGCAGTATTTT.

This clone was found a few times. This chain uses TRBV28 with TRBJ2-7; 7 bases agree with TRBD2. Losses at the gene ends were 3 bases for V and 11 bases for J; bases not matched to a gene: 7. CDR3 length: 12 residues. Germline V gives CDR1 MDHEN, CDR2 SYDVKM. CDR3: CASSLGGTEEYF. CDR3 sequence (DNA): TGTGCCAGCAGTTTGGGGGGGACCGAAGAGTACTTC.

The chain employs TRBV28 and TRBJ2-7; D is possibly TRBD1 (6 bases). CDR3 length: 14 residues. Germline values: CDR1 MDHEN, CDR2 SYDVKM. V gave up 1 base and J gave up 7 bases, with 14 bases separating them. CDR3 region: CASSLLYRVGEQYF. DNA for the CDR3: TGTGCCAGCAGTTTATTGTACAGGGTAGGGGAGCAGTACTTC.